The sequence of this T cell receptor (beta chain) was determined in a study of T-cell memory formation after mild COVID-19. Study details: Largely, the TCR clusters proved donor specific.

Each CDR3 protein gets one entry after TCRdb re-called the 5' RACE reads with MiXCR. In the table there are fewer than 550,000 distinct CDR3 sequences, about 19% of which are singletons. This clonotype has only a few counts. The CDR3 spans 18 residues. The V gene end was trimmed by 2 bases and the J gene end by 3 bases; junction bases not matched to a gene: 8. Germline assignment: CDR1 SGHTA and CDR2 FQGNSA. This TCR was sampled from an adult woman who had mild COVID-19 (a few samples of this study predate the infection). Cell type and time point are not known. The chain employs TRBV7-2 and TRBJ2-3; 13 bases agree with TRBD2. The sequenced sample consisted of PBMCs or a T cell subset sorted from them (not recorded which). CDR3 region: CASSLLLAGGPGTDTQYF. The DNA for the CDR3 is TGTGCCAGCAGCTTACTACTAGCGGGAGGGCCGGGAACAGATACGCAGTATTTT.